Listed below are T cell receptor beta chains from one sample, sequenced in a study of blood T cell repertoires in COVID-19. Some clones are missing from TCRdb's copy, which holds only in-frame ones; the method was immunoSEQ multiplex PCR. The sample includes about 170,000 clones, about four fifths of them seen just once. Specimen: peripheral blood. These receptors all come from an elderly woman with COVID-19, enrolled during active disease. Both conserved end residues are part of each CDR3. Fields, in order: J gene, V gene, D gene, clone size, CDR3 DNA, CDR3 protein. A D gene is named only where the DNA matches it firmly. Clone size is given for some rows only: seen once, a few or many times, or a class if the clone is expanded.

J gene: TRBJ2-7
V gene: TRBV5-1
D gene: TRBD1
clone size: NA
CDR3 DNA: TGCGCCAGCAGCTTGCAGGGACAGGGAGGCTACGAGCAGTACTTC
CDR3 protein: CASSLQGQGGYEQYF

J gene: TRBJ2-7
V gene: TRBV5-1
D gene: NA
clone size: NA
CDR3 DNA: TGCGCCAGCAGCTTGGCTCCAGGGCCCTACGAGCAGTACTTC
CDR3 protein: CASSLAPGPYEQYF

J gene: TRBJ1-1
V gene: TRBV25-1
D gene: TRBD1
clone size: NA
CDR3 DNA: TGTGCCAGCAGTAACAGGGGCACTGAAGCTTTCTTT
CDR3 protein: CASSNRGTEAFF

J gene: TRBJ2-2
V gene: TRBV7-3
D gene: NA
clone size: NA
CDR3 DNA: TGTGCCAGCAGCTTAGGGGCGTCCACCGGGGAGCTGTTTTTT
CDR3 protein: CASSLGASTGELFF

J gene: TRBJ1-2
V gene: TRBV18
D gene: NA
clone size: NA
CDR3 DNA: TGTGCCAGCTCACCCACGGGAACCCCCTATGGCTACACCTTC
CDR3 protein: CASSPTGTPYGYTF

J gene: TRBJ2-1
V gene: TRBV5-1
D gene: TRBD2
clone size: NA
CDR3 DNA: TGCGCCAGCAGCTTCGGGCTAGCGGGTATCTACAATGAGCAGTTCTTC
CDR3 protein: CASSFGLAGIYNEQFF

J gene: TRBJ1-6
V gene: TRBV11-2
D gene: NA
clone size: NA
CDR3 DNA: TGTGCCAGCATGGGGCTGGGAGGGCTGACATCACCCCTCCACTTT
CDR3 protein: CASMGLGGLTSPLHF

J gene: TRBJ2-1
V gene: TRBV12-3/TRBV12-4
D gene: TRBD1
clone size: NA
CDR3 DNA: TGTGCCAGCAGTTTTAGGGGGCCCAATGAGCAGTTCTTC
CDR3 protein: CASSFRGPNEQFF

J gene: TRBJ1-2
V gene: TRBV2
D gene: NA
clone size: NA
CDR3 DNA: TGTGCCAGCAGTGAACTCCGCGTTACTAACTATGGCTACACCTTC
CDR3 protein: CASSELRVTNYGYTF

J gene: TRBJ1-4
V gene: TRBV2
D gene: TRBD1
clone size: NA
CDR3 DNA: TGTGCCAGCAGATCCGGACAGGGGACTGAAAAACTGTTTTTT
CDR3 protein: CASRSGQGTEKLFF

J gene: TRBJ2-5
V gene: TRBV28
D gene: TRBD1
clone size: NA
CDR3 DNA: TGTGCCAGCAACCCACCTCCGGGGGACAGGGGGTGGGAGACCCAGTACTTC
CDR3 protein: CASNPPPGDRGWETQYF

J gene: TRBJ2-1
V gene: TRBV19
D gene: NA
clone size: NA
CDR3 DNA: TGTGCCAGTACTAGGGACTCGTCCTACAATGAGCAGTTCTTC
CDR3 protein: CASTRDSSYNEQFF

J gene: TRBJ1-2
V gene: TRBV7-9
D gene: NA
clone size: few
CDR3 DNA: TGTGCCAGCAGCTTAGTAGACTATGGCTACACCTTC
CDR3 protein: CASSLVDYGYTF

J gene: TRBJ2-2
V gene: TRBV5-1
D gene: NA
clone size: NA
CDR3 DNA: TGCGCCAGCAGCTTGGACGGCGGGGCGAACACCGGGGAGCTGTTTTTT
CDR3 protein: CASSLDGGANTGELFF

J gene: TRBJ2-5
V gene: TRBV19
D gene: NA
clone size: NA
CDR3 DNA: TGTGCCAGTAGGCCGGCTCCTCGAGGGGGAGAGACCCAGTACTTC
CDR3 protein: CASRPAPRGGETQYF

J gene: TRBJ1-4
V gene: TRBV19
D gene: NA
clone size: NA
CDR3 DNA: TGTGCCAGCCGGACAGACGCTAATGAAAAACTGTTTTTT
CDR3 protein: CASRTDANEKLFF

J gene: TRBJ1-3
V gene: TRBV18
D gene: NA
clone size: once
CDR3 DNA: TGTGCCAGCTCACCCCGGGGAAACACCATATATTTT
CDR3 protein: CASSPRGNTIYF

J gene: TRBJ2-1
V gene: TRBV2
D gene: TRBD2
clone size: few
CDR3 DNA: TGTGCCAGCAGAACCTCCTCCGGACTAGCGGGAGTTGAGCAGTTCTTC
CDR3 protein: CASRTSSGLAGVEQFF

J gene: TRBJ2-7
V gene: TRBV29-1
D gene: TRBD2
clone size: NA
CDR3 DNA: TGCAGCGTTGGCCTAGCGGGGGCCCCCAGATACTTC
CDR3 protein: CSVGLAGAPRYF

J gene: TRBJ1-5
V gene: TRBV19
D gene: TRBD1
clone size: few
CDR3 DNA: TGTGCCAGTAAGGGACAGGGGGATCAGCCCCAGCATTTT
CDR3 protein: CASKGQGDQPQHF

J gene: TRBJ2-3
V gene: TRBV6-2/TRBV6-3
D gene: NA
clone size: NA
CDR3 DNA: TGTGCCAGCAGTTTTATAATAGAAATTAGCACAGATACGCAGTATTTT
CDR3 protein: CASSFIIEISTDTQYF

J gene: TRBJ1-2
V gene: TRBV7-3
D gene: NA
clone size: NA
CDR3 DNA: TGTGCCAGCAGCTTAGAGGGCTATGGCTACACCTTC
CDR3 protein: CASSLEGYGYTF

J gene: TRBJ2-3
V gene: TRBV7-2
D gene: TRBD2
clone size: NA
CDR3 DNA: TGTGCCAGCAGCCATAGCGGGGGAGTCACAGATACGCAGTATTTT
CDR3 protein: CASSHSGGVTDTQYF

J gene: TRBJ1-1
V gene: TRBV18
D gene: NA
clone size: NA
CDR3 DNA: TGTGCCAGCTCACCACCAGGGACATTAGGTGAAGCTTTCTTT
CDR3 protein: CASSPPGTLGEAFF

J gene: TRBJ2-7
V gene: TRBV9
D gene: TRBD1
clone size: NA
CDR3 DNA: TGTGCCAGCACGAAGACAGGGGGCGGAGAGCAGTACTTC
CDR3 protein: CASTKTGGGEQYF

J gene: TRBJ2-7
V gene: TRBV4-3
D gene: TRBD1
clone size: once
CDR3 DNA: TGCGCCAGCAGCCAGGGACAGACCTACGAGCAGTACTTC
CDR3 protein: CASSQGQTYEQYF

J gene: TRBJ1-2
V gene: TRBV5-5
D gene: NA
clone size: NA
CDR3 DNA: TGTGCCAGCAGCTTGGACGGGGGATACTATGGCTACACCTTC
CDR3 protein: CASSLDGGYYGYTF

J gene: TRBJ2-3
V gene: TRBV7-2
D gene: TRBD2
clone size: NA
CDR3 DNA: TGTGCCAGCAGCTTAGTAGGCGGGGGGTTAATCACAGATACGCAGTATTTT
CDR3 protein: CASSLVGGGLITDTQYF

J gene: TRBJ1-6
V gene: TRBV27
D gene: TRBD1
clone size: NA
CDR3 DNA: TGTGCCAGCAGTCCTTGGGTGGTGGACAGGGGGTTCTATAATTCACCCCTCCACTTT
CDR3 protein: CASSPWVVDRGFYNSPLHF

J gene: TRBJ2-7
V gene: TRBV28
D gene: NA
clone size: NA
CDR3 DNA: TGTGCCAGCAGTCCGCCCGACTGGAGCTCCTACGAGCAGTACTTC
CDR3 protein: CASSPPDWSSYEQYF

J gene: TRBJ1-6
V gene: TRBV19
D gene: NA
clone size: NA
CDR3 DNA: TGTGCCAGCTGGGGCAGCTATAATTCACCCCTCCACTTT
CDR3 protein: CASWGSYNSPLHF

J gene: TRBJ1-1
V gene: TRBV28
D gene: NA
clone size: few
CDR3 DNA: TGTGCCAGCAGTCGACCGGCGGCACTGAACACTGAAGCTTTCTTT
CDR3 protein: CASSRPAALNTEAFF

J gene: TRBJ1-4
V gene: TRBV28
D gene: NA
clone size: NA
CDR3 DNA: TGTGCCAGCAGTTTAGGGGGCTTGTCTGAAAAACTGTTTTTT
CDR3 protein: CASSLGGLSEKLFF